This T cell receptor beta chain was observed in a study of blood T cell repertoires in COVID-19 (dated by TCRdb to 2018 to 2020). Context from the whole study: Samples from collaborators originated in the United States, Italy and Spain and spanned both the acute and convalescent phases of COVID-19. Nearly every sample came with metadata listing a de-identified subject ID, COVID-19 status, age in years and sex. Where available, HLA class I and class II types were obtained from metadata supplied by the sample provider rather than from assay-based typing. The samples were drawn from two sources: the first 160 participants of the ongoing ImmuneRACE study, and over 1,000 subjects contributed by 6 global collaborators. Deeply sampled blood TCRbeta repertoires from subjects exposed to, actively infected with, or recovered from COVID-19 were included in the dataset. The prospective study material was composed of cDNA or gDNA derived from T cells, B-cell-depleted T cells, or PBMCs. The repertoires were made available in a free public database intended to serve as a resource for research on the immune response to SARS-CoV-2.

CDR1 and CDR2, per the germline V gene, are MNHEY and SVGAGI. The CDR3 runs 11 residues from the cysteine to the phenylalanine. Only the CDR3 region is kept as DNA, spanning 33 bases read in frame from base 1. The V end loses 6 bases and the J end loses 4 bases, and a stretch of 7 bases separates them. TCRbeta CDR3 regions were amplified from genomic DNA using the immunoSEQ Assay, a bias-controlled multiplex PCR. Per the original workflow: Within the assay, amplification of reference gene primers was used to estimate how many nucleated cells each sample contained. Sequence reads were collapsed and filtered to measure the absolute abundance of every unique TCRbeta CDR3 rearrangement. For each sample, productive Simpson clonality was calculated as the square root of Simpson's diversity index over productive rearrangements. In its TCRdb copy, this immuneACCESS table keeps in-frame sequences only and misses some clones. Where compared with another copy, unresolved V genes explain less than half of these, and the others have no known cause. V, J and clone size are those of that table, while D and trimming were read from the DNA. The sample table holds some 230,000 clones, of which 80% to 90% were seen once. About 3.3% of the sample is held by the ten biggest clonotypes.

Notes on this clone: What antigen it recognizes has not been identified. No base-level quality is on record; no much larger clone is a single base apart.

What the study reported, not specific to this receptor: How much clinical and demographic metadata was included differed by source and by participant, and the metadata was provided uncurated.

Participants in the prospective study were enrolled through a virtual design, were aged roughly 18 to 100 years, and lived in roughly 24 United States geographic areas. Cohort assignment in the prospective study relied on participant-reported clinical history from a screening survey and a study questionnaire. In the prospective study, mobile phlebotomists collected whole blood, serum and a nasopharyngeal or oropharyngeal swab from each participant. Prospective study participants could optionally give additional blood draws and questionnaires over an approximately 2-month period. Before DNA extraction, prospective study blood samples were shipped either frozen or at room temperature.

Here the chain combines TRBV6-5 and TRBJ2-7; no confident D gene assignment can be made. The sequenced sample consisted of PBMCs or T cells enriched from blood (not recorded which). The TCR was taken from a woman aged 18 to 35 in a cohort exposed to, infected with or recovered from COVID-19 (not recorded which). Here the CDR3 is given as CASSGEYEQYF. The nucleotide sequence is given as TGTGCCAGCAGCGGAGAGTACGAGCAGTACTTC.